The source of this TCR beta chain is a study of long-term antiretroviral therapy in people with HIV. The assay, immunoSEQ v3.0, was run at survey level. Profiling relied on immunoSEQ multiplex PCR, and the TCRdb table lists in-frame clones only, not all of them. Of 15,000 to 20,000 clones in the sample, 76% were seen once. The CDR3 spans 11 residues. The V gene lost 0 bases and the J gene lost 5 bases, with 2 bases spanning the gap. Looked up from germline, CDR1 is SGHRS and CDR2 is YFSETQ. V and J are TRBV5-1 and TRBJ1-2; D unresolved. Sequenced material: unsorted PBMCs, taken just under 2.6 years before starting antiretroviral therapy. This receptor was identified in a woman between 45 and 60 years old with HIV. CDR3 nucleotides: TGCGCCAGCAGCTTGGGGTATGGCTACACCTTC. Its translation: CASSLGYGYTF.